Shown below are 5 T cell receptor beta chains from a single sample sequenced in a study of technical replicates of blood from a handful of donors. The protocol was immunoSEQ multiplex PCR, while the TCRdb copy is restricted to in-frame clones and leaves out a portion. The data show around 57,000 clones, almost 97% seen once. What was sequenced was T cells isolated from PBMCs. All receptors come from a human donor in good health.

This clone has a single count. The J gene is TRBJ1-5, the V gene TRBV6-5; TRBD1 matches at 10 bases. Germline loops: CDR1 MNHEY, CDR2 SVGAGI. V lost 4 bases and J lost 5; bases outside the gene matches: 5. The CDR3 is made up of 15 amino acids. CDR3 nucleotide sequence: TGTGCCAGCAGTTGGCAGGACAGGGGGTATCAGCCCCAGCATTTT. It codes for CASSWQDRGYQPQHF.

This chain joins TRBV6-1 and TRBJ2-3; unclear D gene. Germline assignment: CDR1 MNHNS and CDR2 SASEGT. V was pared by 7 bases and J by 3 bases, with 5 bases between. The CDR3 totals 11 residues. DNA of the CDR3: TGTGCCAGCACCAAAACAGATACGCAGTATTTT. Translation gives CASTKTDTQYF.

J is TRBJ2-1 and V is TRBV11-2; possible D gene TRBD1, 5 bases. In germline, CDR1 is SGHAT, CDR2 FQNNGV. With 5 bases removed from V and 8 bases from J, the gap between germline ends came to 16 bases. The CDR3 consists of 14 residues. DNA for the CDR3: TGTGCCAGCAGCGTTAGCAGGGCGAGCGATGAGCAGTTCTTC. It translates to CASSVSRASDEQFF.

This rearrangement joins TRBV30 to TRBJ1-5, with TRBD1 matching over 8 bases. This CDR3 contains 17 residues. Germline CDR1 is GTSNPN and CDR2 is SVGIG (reference sequence). Trimming cost V 1 base and J 6 bases; bases outside gene matches: 14. The CDR3: CAWSGTRDRGFSQPQHF. The CDR3 nucleotides are TGTGCCTGGAGTGGAACGAGAGACAGGGGTTTCAGTCAGCCCCAGCATTTT.

The V and J genes are TRBV6-5 and TRBJ2-7; possibly TRBD2 for D (6 bases). Germline assignment: CDR1 MNHEY and CDR2 SVGAGI. The CDR3 consists of 15 residues. Trimming shortened V by 6 bases and J by 5 bases, and 20 bases separated the two germline ends. CDR3 coding DNA: TGTGCCAGCAGCTCGTTGTGGCGGGGAAACCACGAGCAGTACTTC. Its protein is CASSSLWRGNHEQYF.